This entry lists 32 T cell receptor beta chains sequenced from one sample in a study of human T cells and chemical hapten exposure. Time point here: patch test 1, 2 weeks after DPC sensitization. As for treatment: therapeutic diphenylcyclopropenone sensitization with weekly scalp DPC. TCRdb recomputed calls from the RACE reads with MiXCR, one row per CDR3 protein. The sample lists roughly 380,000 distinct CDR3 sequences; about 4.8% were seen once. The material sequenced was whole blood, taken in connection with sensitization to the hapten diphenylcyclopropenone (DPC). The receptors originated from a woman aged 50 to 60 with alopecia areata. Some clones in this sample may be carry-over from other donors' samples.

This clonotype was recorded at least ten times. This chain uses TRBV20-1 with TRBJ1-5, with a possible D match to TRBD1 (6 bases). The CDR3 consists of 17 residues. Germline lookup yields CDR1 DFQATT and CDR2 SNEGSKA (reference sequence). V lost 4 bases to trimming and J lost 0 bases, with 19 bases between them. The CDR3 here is CSAIALQGSNSNQPQHF. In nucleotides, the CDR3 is TGCAGTGCTATCGCACTACAGGGATCGAATAGCAATCAGCCCCAGCATTTT.

The CDR3 here is CASRLAGNTGELFF. As DNA, the CDR3 is TGTGCCAGCCGACTAGCGGGAAACACCGGGGAGCTGTTTTTT. V gene TRBV12-3 or TRBV12-4 combines with J gene TRBJ2-2; 11 bases line up with TRBD2. V was pared by 8 bases and J by 2 bases, with 1 base of the junction left unmatched. This CDR3 is built from 14 residues.

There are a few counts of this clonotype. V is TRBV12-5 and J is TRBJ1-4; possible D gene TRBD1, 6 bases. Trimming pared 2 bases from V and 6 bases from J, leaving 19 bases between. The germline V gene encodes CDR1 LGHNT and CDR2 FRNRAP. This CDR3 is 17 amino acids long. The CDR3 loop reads CASGLTRLGGLDEKLFF. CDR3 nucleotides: TGTGCTAGTGGTTTGACCCGCCTAGGGGGGTTGGATGAAAAACTGTTTTTT.

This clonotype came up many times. The CDR3 DNA reads as TGTGCCAGCAGCCCCCCCCGACAGGGGGCTCTTTCCGAGCAGTACTTC. It encodes CASSPPRQGALSEQYF. The chain recombines TRBV28 with TRBJ2-7; 10 nucleotides align to TRBD1. The CDR3 runs 16 residues. V lost 6 bases and J lost 6; bases outside the gene matches: 14. Germline V gene data show CDR1 as MDHEN and CDR2 as SYDVKM.

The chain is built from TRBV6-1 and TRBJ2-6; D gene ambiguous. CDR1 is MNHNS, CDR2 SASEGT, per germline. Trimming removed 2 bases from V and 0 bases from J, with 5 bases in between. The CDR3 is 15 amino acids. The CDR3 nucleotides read TGTGCCAGCAGTGAACGTAACTCTGGGGCCAACGTCCTGACTTTC. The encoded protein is CASSERNSGANVLTF.

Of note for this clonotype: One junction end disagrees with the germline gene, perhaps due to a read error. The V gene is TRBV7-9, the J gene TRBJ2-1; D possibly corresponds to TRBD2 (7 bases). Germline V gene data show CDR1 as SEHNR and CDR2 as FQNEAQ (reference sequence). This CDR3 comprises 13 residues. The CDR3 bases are TGTGCCGGCAGCCCCGCGGGGGCCCATGAGCAGTTCTTC. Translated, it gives CAGSPAGAHEQFF. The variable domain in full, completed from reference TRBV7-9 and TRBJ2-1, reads DTGVSQNPRHKITKRGQNVTFRCDPISEHNRLYWYRQTLGQGPEFLTYFQNEAQLEKSRLLSDRFSAERPKGSFSTLEIQRTEQGDSAMYLCAGSPAGAHEQFFGPGTRLTVL.

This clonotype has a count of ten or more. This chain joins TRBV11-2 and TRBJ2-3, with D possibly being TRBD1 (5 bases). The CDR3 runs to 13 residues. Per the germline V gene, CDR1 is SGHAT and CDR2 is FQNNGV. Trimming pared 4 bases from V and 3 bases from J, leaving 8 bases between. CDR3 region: CASSYRQTDTQYF. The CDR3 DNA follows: TGTGCCAGCAGCTACCGACAGACAGATACGCAGTATTTT.

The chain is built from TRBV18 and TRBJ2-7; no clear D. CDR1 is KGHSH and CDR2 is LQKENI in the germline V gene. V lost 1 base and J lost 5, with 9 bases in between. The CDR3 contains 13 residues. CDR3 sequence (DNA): TGTGCCAGCTCACCACGGTCCCCCGACGAGCAGTACTTC. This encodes CASSPRSPDEQYF.

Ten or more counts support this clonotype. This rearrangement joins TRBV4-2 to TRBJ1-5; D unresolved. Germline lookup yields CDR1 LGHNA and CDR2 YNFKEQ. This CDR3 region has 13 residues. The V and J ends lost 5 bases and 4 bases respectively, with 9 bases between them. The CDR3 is CASSDKENQPQHF. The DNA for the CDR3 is TGTGCCAGCAGCGACAAGGAGAATCAGCCCCAGCATTTT.

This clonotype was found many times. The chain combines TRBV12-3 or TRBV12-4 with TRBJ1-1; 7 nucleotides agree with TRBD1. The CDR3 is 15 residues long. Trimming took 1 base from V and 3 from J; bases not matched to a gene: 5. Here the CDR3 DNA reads TGTGCCAGCAGTTTAGGACAGGGCGCCCACACTGAAGCTTTCTTT. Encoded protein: CASSLGQGAHTEAFF.

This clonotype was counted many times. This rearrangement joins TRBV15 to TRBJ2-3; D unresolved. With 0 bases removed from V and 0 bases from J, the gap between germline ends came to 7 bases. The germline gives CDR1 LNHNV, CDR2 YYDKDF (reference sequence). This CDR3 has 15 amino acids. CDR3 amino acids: CATSRERVSTDTQYF. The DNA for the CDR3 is TGTGCCACCAGCAGAGAAAGGGTTAGCACAGATACGCAGTATTTT.

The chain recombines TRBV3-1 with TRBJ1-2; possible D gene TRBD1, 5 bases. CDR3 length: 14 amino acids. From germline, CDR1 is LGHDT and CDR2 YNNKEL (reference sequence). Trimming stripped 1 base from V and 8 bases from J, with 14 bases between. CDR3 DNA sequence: TGTGCCAGCAGCCAAGCTGCAGGGCCGGGAGGCTACACCTTC. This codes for CASSQAAGPGGYTF.

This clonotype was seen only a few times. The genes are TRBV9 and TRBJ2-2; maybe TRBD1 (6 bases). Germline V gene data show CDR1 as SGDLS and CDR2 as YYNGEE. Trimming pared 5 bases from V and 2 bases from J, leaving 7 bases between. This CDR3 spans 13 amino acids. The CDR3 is CASRQGNTGELFF. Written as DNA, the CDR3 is TGTGCCAGCAGACAGGGCAACACCGGGGAGCTGTTTTTT. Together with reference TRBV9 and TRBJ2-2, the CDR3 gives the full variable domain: DSGVTQTPKHLITATGQRVTLRCSPRSGDLSVYWYQQSLDQGLQFLIQYYNGEERAKGNILERFSAQQFPDLHSELNLSSLELGDSALYFCASRQGNTGELFFGEGSRLTVL.

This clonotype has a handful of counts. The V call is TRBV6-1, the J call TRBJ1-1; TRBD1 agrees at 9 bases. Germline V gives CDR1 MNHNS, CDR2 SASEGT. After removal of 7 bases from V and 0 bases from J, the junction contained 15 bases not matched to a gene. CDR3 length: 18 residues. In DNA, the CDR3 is TGTGCCAGCAACCCTCTTGGGACAGGGATTAACTTGAACACTGAAGCTTTCTTT. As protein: CASNPLGTGINLNTEAFF.

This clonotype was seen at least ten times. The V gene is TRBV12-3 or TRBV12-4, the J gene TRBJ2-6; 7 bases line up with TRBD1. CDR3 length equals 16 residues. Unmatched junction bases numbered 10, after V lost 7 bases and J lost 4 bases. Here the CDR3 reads CASTLQQGTGANVLTF. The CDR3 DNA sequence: TGTGCCAGCACCCTTCAACAGGGGACCGGGGCCAACGTCCTGACTTTC.

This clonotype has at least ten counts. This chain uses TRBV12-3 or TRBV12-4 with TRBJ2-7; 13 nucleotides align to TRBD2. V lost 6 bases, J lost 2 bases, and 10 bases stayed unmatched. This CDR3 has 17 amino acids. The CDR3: CASRYRTSGGHPYEQYF. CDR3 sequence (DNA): TGTGCCAGCAGGTACCGGACTAGCGGGGGCCATCCCTACGAGCAGTACTTC.

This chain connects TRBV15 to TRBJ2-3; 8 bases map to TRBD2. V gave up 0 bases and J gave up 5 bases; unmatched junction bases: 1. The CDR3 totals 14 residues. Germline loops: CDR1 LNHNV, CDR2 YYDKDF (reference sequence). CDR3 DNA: TGTGCCACCAGCAGAGATCGGGGGGGAGATACGCAGTATTTT. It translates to CATSRDRGGDTQYF.

CDR3 region: CSASDRVNSYEQYF. The CDR3 DNA is TGCAGTGCAAGCGACAGGGTAAACTCCTACGAGCAGTACTTC. V usage is TRBV20-1 and J usage is TRBJ2-7, with 7 bases that match TRBD1. The CDR3 covers 14 residues. Trimming took 6 bases from V and 0 from J; bases not matched to a gene: 8. In germline, CDR1 is DFQATT, CDR2 SNEGSKA (reference sequence).

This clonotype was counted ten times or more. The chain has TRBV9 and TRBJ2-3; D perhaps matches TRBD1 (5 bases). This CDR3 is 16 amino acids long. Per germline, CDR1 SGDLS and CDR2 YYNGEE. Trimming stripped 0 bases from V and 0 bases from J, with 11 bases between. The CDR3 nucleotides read TGTGCCAGCAGCGTAGATGGGGCCCCTAGCACAGATACGCAGTATTTT. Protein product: CASSVDGAPSTDTQYF.

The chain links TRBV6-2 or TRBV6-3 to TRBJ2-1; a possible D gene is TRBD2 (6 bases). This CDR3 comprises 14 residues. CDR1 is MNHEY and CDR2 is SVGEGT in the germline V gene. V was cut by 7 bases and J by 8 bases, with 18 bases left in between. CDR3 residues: CASITGEVPYEQFF. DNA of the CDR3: TGTGCCAGCATCACGGGGGAGGTTCCCTATGAGCAGTTCTTC.

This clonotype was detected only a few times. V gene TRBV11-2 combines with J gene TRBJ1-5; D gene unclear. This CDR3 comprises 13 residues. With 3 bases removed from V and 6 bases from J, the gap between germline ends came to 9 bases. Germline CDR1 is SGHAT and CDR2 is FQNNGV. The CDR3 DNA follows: TGTGCCAGCAGCTTGGCGGGCCCTCAGCCCCAGCATTTT. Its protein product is CASSLAGPQPQHF.

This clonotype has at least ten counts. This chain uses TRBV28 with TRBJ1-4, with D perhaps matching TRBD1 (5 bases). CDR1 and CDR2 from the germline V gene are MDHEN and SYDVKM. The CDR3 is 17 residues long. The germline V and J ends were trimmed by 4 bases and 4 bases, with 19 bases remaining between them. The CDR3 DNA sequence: TGTGCCAGCAGTTCGATCAAGCTAGACAGCGATAATGAAAAACTGTTTTTT. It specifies CASSSIKLDSDNEKLFF. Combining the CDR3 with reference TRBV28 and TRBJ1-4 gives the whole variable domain DVKVTQSSRYLVKRTGEKVFLECVQDMDHENMFWYRQDPGLGLRLIYFSYDVKMKEKGDIPEGYSVSREKKERFSLILESASTNQTSMYLCASSSIKLDSDNEKLFFGSGTQLSVL.

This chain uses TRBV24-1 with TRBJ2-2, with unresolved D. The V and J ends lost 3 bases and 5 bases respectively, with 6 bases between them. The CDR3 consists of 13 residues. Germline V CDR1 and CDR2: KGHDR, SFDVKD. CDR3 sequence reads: CATSDPYTGELFF. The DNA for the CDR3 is TGTGCCACCAGTGATCCCTATACCGGGGAGCTGTTTTTT.

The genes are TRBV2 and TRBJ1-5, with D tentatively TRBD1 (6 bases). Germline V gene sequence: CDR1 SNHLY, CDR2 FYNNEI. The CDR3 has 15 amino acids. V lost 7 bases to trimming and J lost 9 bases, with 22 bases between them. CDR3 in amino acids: CASKETRDTLGPQHF. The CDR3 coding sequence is TGTGCCAGCAAAGAGACCCGGGACACCCTTGGGCCCCAGCATTTT.

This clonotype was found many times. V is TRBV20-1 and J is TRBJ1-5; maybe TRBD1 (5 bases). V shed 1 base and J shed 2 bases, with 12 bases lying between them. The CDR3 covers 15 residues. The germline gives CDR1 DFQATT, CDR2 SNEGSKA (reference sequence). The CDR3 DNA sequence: TGCAGTGCTAGAGTTGGGGGGAGTGGCAATCAGCCCCAGCATTTT. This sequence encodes CSARVGGSGNQPQHF.

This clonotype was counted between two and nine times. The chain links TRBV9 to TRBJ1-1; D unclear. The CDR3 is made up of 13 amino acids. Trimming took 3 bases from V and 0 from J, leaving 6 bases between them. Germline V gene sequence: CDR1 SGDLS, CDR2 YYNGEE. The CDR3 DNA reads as TGTGCCAGCAGCGCCGGTCTGAACACTGAAGCTTTCTTT. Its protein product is CASSAGLNTEAFF.

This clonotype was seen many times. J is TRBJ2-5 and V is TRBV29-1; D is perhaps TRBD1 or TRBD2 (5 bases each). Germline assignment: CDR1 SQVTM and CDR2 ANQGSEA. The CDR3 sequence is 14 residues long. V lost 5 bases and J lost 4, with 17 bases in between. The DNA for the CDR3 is TGCAGCGTTACCGTTTTTGGGGGAACAGAGACCCAGTACTTC. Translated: CSVTVFGGTETQYF.

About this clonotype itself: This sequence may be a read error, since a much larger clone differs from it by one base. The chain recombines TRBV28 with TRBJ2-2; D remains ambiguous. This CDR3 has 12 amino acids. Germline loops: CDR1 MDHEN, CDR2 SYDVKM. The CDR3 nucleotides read TGTGCCATCAGTTTAGGGCAGCGGGAGCTGTTTTTT. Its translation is CAISLGQRELFF.

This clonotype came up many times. This chain's CDR3 is CATSRDRDSKNIQYF. Written as DNA, the CDR3 is TGTGCCACCAGCAGAGATCGGGACAGCAAAAACATTCAGTACTTC. The chain has TRBV15 and TRBJ2-4; TRBD1 matches at 7 bases. With 0 bases clipped from V and 3 bases from J, the junction kept 2 bases outside the gene matches. The CDR3 totals 15 residues. Germline V lookup: CDR1 LNHNV, CDR2 YYDKDF (reference sequence).

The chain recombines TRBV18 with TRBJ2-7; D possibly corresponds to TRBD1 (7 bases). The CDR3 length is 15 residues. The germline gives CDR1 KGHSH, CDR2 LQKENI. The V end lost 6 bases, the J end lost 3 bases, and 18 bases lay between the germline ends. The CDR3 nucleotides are TGTGCCAGCTCGACGCTACAGGGGAGGTACTACGAGCAGTACTTC. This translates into CASSTLQGRYYEQYF.

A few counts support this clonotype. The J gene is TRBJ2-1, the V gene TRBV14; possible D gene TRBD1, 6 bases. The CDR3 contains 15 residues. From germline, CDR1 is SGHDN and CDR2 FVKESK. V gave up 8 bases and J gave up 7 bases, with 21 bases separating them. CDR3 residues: CASRSSNRVVNEQFF. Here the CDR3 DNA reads TGTGCCAGCCGGTCATCAAACAGGGTCGTAAATGAGCAGTTCTTC.

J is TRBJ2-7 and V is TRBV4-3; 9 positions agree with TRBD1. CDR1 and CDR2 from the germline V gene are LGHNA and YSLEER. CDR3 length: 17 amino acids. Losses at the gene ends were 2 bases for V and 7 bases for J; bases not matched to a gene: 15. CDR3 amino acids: CASSQYGGQGPSKEQYF. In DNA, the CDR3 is TGCGCCAGCAGCCAATACGGGGGACAGGGACCCTCAAAGGAGCAGTACTTC.